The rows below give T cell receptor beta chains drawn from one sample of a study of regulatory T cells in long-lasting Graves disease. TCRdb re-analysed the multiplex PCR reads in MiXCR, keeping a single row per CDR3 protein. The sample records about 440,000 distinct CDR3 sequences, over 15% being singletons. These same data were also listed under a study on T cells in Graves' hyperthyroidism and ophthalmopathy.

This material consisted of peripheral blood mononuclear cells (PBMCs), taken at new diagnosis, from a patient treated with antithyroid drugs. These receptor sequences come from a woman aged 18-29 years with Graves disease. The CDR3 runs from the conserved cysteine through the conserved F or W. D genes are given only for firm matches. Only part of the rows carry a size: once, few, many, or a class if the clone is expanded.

cdr3_nt: TGTGCCAGCAGCCCTCCTAGCGGGATCACAGATACGCAGTATTTT; cdr3_aa: CASSPPSGITDTQYF; j_call: TRBJ2-3; d_call: TRBD2; v_call: TRBV7-2; clone_size: many
cdr3_nt: TGTGCCTGGGCCGGGACAGGGTTGTCAGATACGCAGTATTTT; cdr3_aa: CAWAGTGLSDTQYF; j_call: TRBJ2-3; d_call: TRBD1; v_call: TRBV30; clone_size: .
cdr3_nt: TGTGCCAGCAGCTTGGTCGCTATCGAGTCCTACGAGCAGTACTTC; cdr3_aa: CASSLVAIESYEQYF; j_call: TRBJ2-7; d_call: .; v_call: TRBV5-8; clone_size: many
cdr3_nt: TGTGCCAGCAGTTTGATAGGGGGAGGCACTGAAGCTTCCTTT; cdr3_aa: CASSLIGGGTEASF; j_call: TRBJ1-1; d_call: .; v_call: TRBV12-3/TRBV12-4; clone_size: .
cdr3_nt: TGTGCCAGCAGCTTAGGGACTAGCGGGAGGAACAATGAGCAGTTCTTC; cdr3_aa: CASSLGTSGRNNEQFF; j_call: TRBJ2-1; d_call: TRBD2; v_call: TRBV7-8; clone_size: .
cdr3_nt: TGTGCCAGCAGCTCGAGTGACAATGAGCAGTTCTTC; cdr3_aa: CASSSSDNEQFF; j_call: TRBJ2-1; d_call: .; v_call: TRBV18; clone_size: many
cdr3_nt: TGTGCCTGGAGGTCCGCGAGGGACACCGGGGAGCTGTTTTTT; cdr3_aa: CAWRSARDTGELFF; j_call: TRBJ2-2; d_call: .; v_call: TRBV30; clone_size: few
cdr3_nt: TGTGCCAGCAGCCAGGGGTCCCGGGGCTCTGAAGCTTTCTTT; cdr3_aa: CASSQGSRGSEAFF; j_call: TRBJ1-1; d_call: .; v_call: TRBV3-1; clone_size: few
cdr3_nt: TGCAGTGCTAGTTTTGATGGGGGCAGCGGTGGGCCTCTGGTCGAGCAGTACTTC; cdr3_aa: CSASFDGGSGGPLVEQYF; j_call: TRBJ2-7; d_call: .; v_call: TRBV20-1; clone_size: .
cdr3_nt: TGTGCCAGCAGCGATGGACTAGCGGGAGGACTGAAGTCCTACGAGCAGTACTTC; cdr3_aa: CASSDGLAGGLKSYEQYF; j_call: TRBJ2-7; d_call: TRBD2; v_call: TRBV12-3/TRBV12-4; clone_size: few
cdr3_nt: TGTGCCATCAGTGAGTCGACTAGGACTAGCGGGAGGAGCTCCTACGAGCAGTACTTC; cdr3_aa: CAISESTRTSGRSSYEQYF; j_call: TRBJ2-7; d_call: TRBD2; v_call: TRBV10-3; clone_size: few
cdr3_nt: TGCGCCAGCAGGACAGGAGAAGGGGGCTCCTACGAGCAGTACTTC; cdr3_aa: CASRTGEGGSYEQYF; j_call: TRBJ2-7; d_call: .; v_call: TRBV10-2; clone_size: .
cdr3_nt: TGTGCCTGGACCGACCCTTCCGGGATTGGGGCCAACGTCCTGACTTTC; cdr3_aa: CAWTDPSGIGANVLTF; j_call: TRBJ2-6; d_call: .; v_call: TRBV30; clone_size: .
cdr3_nt: TGTGCCAGTAGTATTTCCTTCAGCAATCAGCCCCAGCATTTT; cdr3_aa: CASSISFSNQPQHF; j_call: TRBJ1-5; d_call: .; v_call: TRBV19; clone_size: .
cdr3_nt: TGTGCCAGCAGTTTCGAAACGGACGGCTACGAGCAGTACTTC; cdr3_aa: CASSFETDGYEQYF; j_call: TRBJ2-7; d_call: .; v_call: TRBV12-3/TRBV12-4; clone_size: many
cdr3_nt: TGTGCCAGCTCACCGCGGACTAGCACAGATACGCAGTATTTT; cdr3_aa: CASSPRTSTDTQYF; j_call: TRBJ2-3; d_call: .; v_call: TRBV18; clone_size: many
cdr3_nt: TGTGCCAGCAGTTTATACGGGACAGGCAACAATGAGCAGTTCTTC; cdr3_aa: CASSLYGTGNNEQFF; j_call: TRBJ2-1; d_call: TRBD1; v_call: TRBV7-8; clone_size: few
cdr3_nt: TGCAGTGCTAGAGATCATGTTAGCGGGGGGAAAAACATTCAGTACTTC; cdr3_aa: CSARDHVSGGKNIQYF; j_call: TRBJ2-4; d_call: TRBD2; v_call: TRBV20-1; clone_size: many
cdr3_nt: TGTGCCAGCTCAACCGGCGCGTACCAAGAGACCCAGTACTTC; cdr3_aa: CASSTGAYQETQYF; j_call: TRBJ2-5; d_call: .; v_call: TRBV18; clone_size: many
cdr3_nt: TGCGCCAGCAGCCCGTTAGCGGGAGTTCACGCTTACGAGCAGTACTTC; cdr3_aa: CASSPLAGVHAYEQYF; j_call: TRBJ2-7; d_call: TRBD2; v_call: TRBV5-1; clone_size: few
cdr3_nt: TGTGCCATCAGAAATCACAATGAGCAGTTCTTC; cdr3_aa: CAIRNHNEQFF; j_call: TRBJ2-1; d_call: .; v_call: TRBV10-3; clone_size: few
cdr3_nt: TGTGCCAGCCAACTAGCGGGACCCCTCGATGAGCAGTTCTTC; cdr3_aa: CASQLAGPLDEQFF; j_call: TRBJ2-1; d_call: TRBD2; v_call: TRBV2; clone_size: .
cdr3_nt: TGTGCCAGCAGGCTTACTCGCCAGGGGGCAACTAATGAAAAACTGTTTTTT; cdr3_aa: CASRLTRQGATNEKLFF; j_call: TRBJ1-4; d_call: TRBD1; v_call: TRBV28; clone_size: .
cdr3_nt: TGTGCCACCGATTCGGGAATTGGCCAGCCTAGCAATCAGCCCCAGCATTTT; cdr3_aa: CATDSGIGQPSNQPQHF; j_call: TRBJ1-5; d_call: .; v_call: TRBV12-3/TRBV12-4; clone_size: many